This TCR beta chain was recorded in a study of T cell changes during pregnancy in multiple sclerosis. Measured with immunoSEQ multiplex PCR; TCRdb has only the in-frame clones, and not every one. The sample carries roughly 110,000 clones, roughly nine tenths recorded once. Germline V CDR1 and CDR2: SGDLS, YYNGEE. V dropped 4 bases and J dropped 5; count of bases not matched to a gene: 13. The length of the CDR3 is 18 residues. The chain couples TRBV9 to TRBJ2-7, with 15 bases matching TRBD2. This clonotype originated in a female donor with multiple sclerosis, enrolled in a pregnancy study. This specimen consisted of peripheral blood, obtained in the third trimester of pregnancy. The CDR3 sequence is CASSPWTSGGAEGNEQYF. In nucleotides, the CDR3 is TGTGCCAGCAGCCCCTGGACTAGCGGGGGGGCCGAAGGGAACGAGCAGTACTTC.